What follows are 30 T cell receptor beta chains derived from one specimen sequenced in a study of T cell repertoires and Cas9 in healthy adults. This table comes from immunoSEQ multiplex PCR, and its TCRdb copy is limited to in-frame clones, with some not included. The table lists over 14,000 clones, nearly 90% of them singletons, with around 1.5% in the top ten. Sequencing was done on a sample of Tregs (CD4+, CD25+, CD127-, CD137-, CD154-) from PBMCs; culture status not recorded. Receptor source: a human donor in good health.

The rearrangement uses TRBV5-1 and TRBJ1-1; TRBD1 matches 7 bases. With 1 base clipped from V and 0 bases from J, the junction kept 9 bases outside the gene matches. The CDR3 is 17 amino acids. The germline CDR1 and CDR2 sequences are SGHRS and YFSETQ. The chain's CDR3 is CASSLKQGPLMNTEAFF. DNA for the CDR3: TGCGCCAGCAGCTTGAAACAGGGGCCCCTCATGAACACTGAAGCTTTCTTT. Looking up the rest from reference TRBV5-1 and TRBJ1-1 gives the full variable domain: KAGVTQTPRYLIKTRGQQVTLSCSPISGHRSVSWYQQTPGQGLQFLFEYFSETQRNKGNFPGRFSGRQFSNSRSEMNVSTLELGDSALYLCASSLKQGPLMNTEAFFGQGTRLTVV.

This clone was counted a few times. In nucleotides, the CDR3 is TGTGCCAGTAACCTAGGTGCTCAGACAGATACGCAGTATTTT. Protein: CASNLGAQTDTQYF. V is TRBV2 and J is TRBJ2-3; D remains ambiguous. V shed 9 bases and J shed 3 bases, with 16 bases lying between them. From germline, CDR1 is SNHLY and CDR2 FYNNEI. The CDR3 sequence is 14 residues long.

The J gene is TRBJ2-7, the V gene TRBV6-1; D gene ambiguous. Germline values: CDR1 MNHNS, CDR2 SASEGT. Deletions cut 1 base from V and 3 bases from J, with 4 bases between. The CDR3 length is 12 residues. CDR3 in DNA: TGTGCCAGCAGTGAAGTCTTCTACGAGCAGTACGTC. Translated: CASSEVFYEQYV.

The table lists this clone with a count of one. The chain employs TRBV5-4 and TRBJ1-2, with D perhaps matching TRBD1 (5 bases). The germline gives CDR1 SGHNT, CDR2 YYREEE (reference sequence). The V end was cut by 1 base, the J end by 4 bases, with 11 bases between. This CDR3 has 14 residues. The CDR3 region is CASSLKGFVYGYTF. Here the CDR3 DNA reads TGTGCCAGCAGCTTGAAGGGGTTCGTCTATGGCTACACCTTC.

The chain carries TRBV28 and TRBJ2-5; 9 bases fit TRBD1. The germline gives CDR1 MDHEN, CDR2 SYDVKM. The CDR3 length is 13 residues. The ends lost 6 bases at V and 5 bases at J; junction bases unmatched: 4. The CDR3 sequence is CASRIQGAETQYF. The CDR3 DNA is TGTGCCAGCAGGATACAGGGGGCCGAGACCCAGTACTTC.

J is TRBJ2-5 and V is TRBV6-6; D may be TRBD2 (6 bases). The DNA end is a closer match to TRBJ2-7, so the J assignment may be wrong. The germline V gene has CDR1 MNHNY and CDR2 SVGAGI (reference sequence). The CDR3 is 15 amino acids. The CDR3 reads CASGNPGTPDYEQYF. Here the CDR3 DNA reads TGTGCCAGCGGAAACCCCGGGACTCCCGACTACGAGCAGTACTTC.

The CDR3 spells CASSQYPSGRDTQYF. CDR3 DNA sequence: TGCGCCAGCAGCCAATATCCTAGCGGGAGGGATACGCAGTATTTT. The genes are TRBV4-3 and TRBJ2-3; 11 bases line up with TRBD2. J was trimmed by 6 bases and V by 2 bases; bases with no gene match: 4. Looked up from germline, CDR1 is LGHNA and CDR2 is YSLEER. This CDR3 comprises 15 residues.

The chain recombines TRBV18 with TRBJ1-1, with 10 bases lining up with TRBD1. Germline CDR1 reads KGHSH; CDR2 reads LQKENI. The CDR3 contains 16 residues. V dropped 1 base and J dropped 2; count of bases not matched to a gene: 4. CDR3 sequence (DNA): TGTGCCAGCTCACCACGGGGACAGGGGACAAACACTGAAGCTTTCTTT. Translation: CASSPRGQGTNTEAFF.

The chain employs TRBV27 and TRBJ1-5, with D possibly TRBD1 on 5 matching bases. With 3 bases removed from V and 6 bases from J, the gap between germline ends came to 9 bases. CDR3 length equals 13 residues. Germline CDR1 and CDR2: MNHEY and SMNVEV (reference sequence). The CDR3 loop is CASSLGVSQPQHF. The DNA of the CDR3 is TGTGCCAGCAGTTTGGGGGTTTCTCAGCCCCAGCATTTT.

J is TRBJ2-5 and V is TRBV19, with TRBD2 identical over 8 bases. The CDR3 contains 15 residues. Trimming cost V 6 bases and J 5 bases; bases outside gene matches: 11. Per germline, CDR1 LNHDA and CDR2 SQIVND (reference sequence). CDR3 in amino acids: CASRPTSGRVETQYF. For the CDR3, the DNA is TGTGCCAGTAGGCCCACTAGCGGACGGGTCGAGACCCAGTACTTC.

This chain joins TRBV30 and TRBJ1-1, with D perhaps matching TRBD1 (5 bases). V was cut by 0 bases and J by 4 bases, with 9 bases left in between. This CDR3 comprises 13 residues. Germline V lookup: CDR1 GTSNPN, CDR2 SVGIG (reference sequence). The CDR3 coding sequence is TGTGCCTGGAGTGTACGTGGGGGCACTGAAGCTTTCTTT. Translated: CAWSVRGGTEAFF. The complete variable domain, with remaining parts taken from reference TRBV30 and TRBJ1-1, reads SQTIHQWPATLVQPVGSPLSLECTVEGTSNPNLYWYRQAAGRGLQLLFYSVGIGQISSEVPQNLSASRPQDRQFILSSKKLLLSDSGFYLCAWSVRGGTEAFFGQGTRLTVV.

A few counts support this clone. The chain has TRBV10-3 and TRBJ2-7, with a tentative D call TRBD1 (6 bases). Looked up from germline, CDR1 is ENHRY and CDR2 is SYGVKD. V lost 6 bases and J 3 bases, leaving 15 bases between the germline ends. The CDR3 has 14 amino acids. This chain's CDR3 is CAIRPSRDNYEQYF. CDR3 nucleotides: TGTGCCATCAGACCTAGCCGGGACAACTACGAGCAGTACTTC.

V and J are TRBV4-1 and TRBJ1-4; perhaps TRBD1 as D (6 bases). The CDR3 length is 16 residues. Germline values: CDR1 MGHRA, CDR2 YSYEKL. The ends were cut back, 1 base at V and 8 bases at J, with 17 bases in the middle. The CDR3 is CASSQGPGQGLEKLFF. The CDR3, as DNA: TGCGCCAGCAGCCAAGGTCCGGGCCAGGGGTTGGAAAAACTGTTTTTT.

This sequence joins TRBV16 and TRBJ1-2; 9 nucleotides align to TRBD1. Germline CDR1 KGHSY, CDR2 FQNENV. The CDR3 length is 17 residues. After removal of 0 bases from V and 1 base from J, the junction contained 6 bases not matched to a gene. The CDR3 nucleotides read TGTGCCAGCAGCCAATCTTATCGACAGGGGGATAACTATGGCTACACCTTC. Translating it yields CASSQSYRQGDNYGYTF.

This chain links TRBV6-5 with TRBJ1-4; D perhaps matches TRBD1 (5 bases). Germline CDR1 reads MNHEY; CDR2 reads SVGAGI. The CDR3 extends over 15 amino acids. V shed 0 bases and J shed 6 bases, with 11 bases lying between them. The CDR3 sequence: CASSYSAGRDEKLFF. DNA of the CDR3: TGTGCCAGCAGTTACTCCGCAGGGCGGGATGAAAAACTGTTTTTT.

This clone was recorded only once. The V gene is TRBV7-9, the J gene TRBJ2-5; D gene ambiguous. The germline V gene has CDR1 SEHNR and CDR2 FQNEAQ (reference sequence). Trimming pared 3 bases from V and 0 bases from J, leaving 8 bases between. The CDR3 loop spans 14 amino acids. The CDR3 DNA follows: TGTGCCAGCAGCTTTGGCCGAAACCAAGAGACCCAGTACTTC. It translates to CASSFGRNQETQYF.

The chain carries TRBV12-5 and TRBJ2-3; TRBD2 aligns across 9 bases. From germline, CDR1 is LGHNT and CDR2 FRNRAP. The CDR3 consists of 15 residues. V lost 7 bases and J lost 2; bases outside the gene matches: 7. This CDR3 reads CASERGLAHTDTQYF. The CDR3, as DNA: TGTGCTAGTGAACGGGGACTAGCCCACACAGATACGCAGTATTTT. The whole variable domain, filled in from reference TRBV12-5 and TRBJ2-3, reads DARVTQTPRHKVTEMGQEVTMRCQPILGHNTVFWYRQTMMQGLELLAYFRNRAPLDDSGMPKDRFSAEMPDATLATLKIQPSEPRDSAVYFCASERGLAHTDTQYFGPGTRLTVL.

About this clone itself: Other DNA sequences within the sample encode an identical CDR3. The chain recombines TRBV6-5 with TRBJ2-1, with 8 nucleotides matching TRBD2. The CDR3 totals 14 residues. CDR1 MNHEY and CDR2 SVGAGI come from the germline V gene. The V gene end was trimmed by 4 bases and the J gene end by 6 bases; junction bases not matched to a gene: 5. CDR3 region: CASSLASGFNEQFF. The DNA of the CDR3 is TGTGCCAGCAGTTTGGCTAGCGGGTTCAATGAGCAGTTCTTC.

V gene TRBV7-2 combines with J gene TRBJ2-1, with D perhaps TRBD1 (5 bases). CDR3 size: 16 residues. Germline CDR1 SGHTA, CDR2 FQGNSA. V was trimmed by 3 bases and J by 0 bases, leaving 12 bases between them. CDR3 nucleotide sequence: TGTGCCAGCAGCTTGTGGGCAGGGTCCTCCTACAATGAGCAGTTCTTC. Translating it yields CASSLWAGSSYNEQFF.

The table lists this clone with a count of one. V usage is TRBV19 and J usage is TRBJ1-1; D remains unclear. The CDR3 totals 15 residues. Germline V lookup: CDR1 LNHDA, CDR2 SQIVND (reference sequence). Trimming took 6 bases from V and 1 from J, leaving 15 bases between them. The CDR3 protein is CASRVSRAENTEAFF. The CDR3, as DNA: TGTGCCAGTAGAGTTTCGAGGGCAGAGAACACTGAAGCTTTCTTT.

The chain uses TRBV7-2 and TRBJ2-1, with 8 nucleotides matching TRBD1. Looked up from germline, CDR1 is SGHTA and CDR2 is FQGNSA. The CDR3 totals 14 residues. The V and J ends lost 1 base and 6 bases, in that order; junction bases with no gene match: 2. The CDR3 DNA follows: TGTGCCAGCAGCTTAGTCAGGGGGCTCAATGAGCAGTTCTTC. Its protein is CASSLVRGLNEQFF.

The chain joins TRBV7-8 to TRBJ2-6, with 8 positions matching TRBD1. V lost 4 bases to trimming and J lost 4 bases; unmatched junction nucleotides: 21. Germline CDR1 reads SGHVS; CDR2 reads FQNEAQ. This CDR3 comprises 21 residues. CDR3 nucleotides: TGTGCCAGCAGCTCCCGCCCAACGACAGGGGTCCGCCCTAGAGGGGCCAACGTCCTGACTTTC. Amino acid sequence: CASSSRPTTGVRPRGANVLTF.

The J gene is TRBJ2-1, the V gene TRBV4-3; 9 positions match TRBD2. V shed 4 bases, J shed 9 bases, and the junction held 16 bases outside the gene matches. The germline CDR1 and CDR2 sequences are LGHNA and YSLEER. The CDR3 length is 17 residues. The CDR3 bases are TGCGCCAGCAGCCGAGGGGTGGCGACGCGGGGGGGCTTTGAGCAGTTCTTC. Its translation is CASSRGVATRGGFEQFF.

The rearrangement uses TRBV5-1 and TRBJ2-5; 10 bases fit TRBD2. Germline values: CDR1 SGHRS, CDR2 YFSETQ. J lost 6 bases, V lost 3 bases, and 8 bases had no gene match. The CDR3 totals 15 residues. Written as DNA, the CDR3 is TGCGCCAGCAGCTGGTCCGGGACTAGCGCAAAGACCCAGTACTTC. Translating gives CASSWSGTSAKTQYF.

V is TRBV6-6 and J is TRBJ2-7; D is ambiguous. Germline lookup yields CDR1 MNHNY and CDR2 SVGAGI (reference sequence). The CDR3 has 9 amino acids. The V end was cut by 2 bases, the J end by 7 bases, with 0 bases between. The DNA for the CDR3 is TGTGCCAGCAGTTACGAGCAGTACGTC. Protein sequence: CASSYEQYV.

This clone was detected a few times. The rearrangement links TRBV18 to TRBJ2-7; 10 bases align to TRBD1. This CDR3 is 18 amino acids long. Germline values: CDR1 KGHSH, CDR2 LQKENI. V gave up 6 bases and J gave up 0 bases; unmatched junction bases: 14. The CDR3 loop reads CASSRYPDRGALSYEQYV. DNA of the CDR3: TGTGCCAGCTCCCGTTACCCGGACAGGGGGGCCCTCTCCTACGAGCAGTACGTC.

Concerning this clone itself: The junction departs from the called germline gene at one end, perhaps through a read error. The rearrangement joins TRBV19 to TRBJ1-1; no clear D. The germline CDR1 and CDR2 sequences are LNHDA and SQIVND (reference sequence). CDR3 length equals 15 residues. In nucleotides, the CDR3 is TGTGCCAGTAGTCTAGACTCACGAGGGCGGACTGAAGCTTTCTTT. Protein sequence: CASSLDSRGRTEAFF.

The chain combines TRBV7-7 with TRBJ2-5, with D perhaps matching TRBD2 (6 bases). Trimming stripped 5 bases from V and 5 bases from J, with 18 bases between. The CDR3 is 15 residues long. Germline loops: CDR1 SSHAT, CDR2 FNYEAQ (reference sequence). The CDR3 nucleotides read TGTGCCAGCAGCCCGACGTTGGACGGAGGGGAGACCCAGTACTTC. Translating gives CASSPTLDGGETQYF.

This chain joins TRBV29-1 and TRBJ2-1, with unresolved D. V was shortened by 3 bases and J by 8 bases, with 2 bases between the two germline ends. This CDR3 spans 9 amino acids. The germline V gene has CDR1 SQVTM and CDR2 ANQGSEA. The CDR3 region is CSVDDEQFF. The CDR3 DNA reads as TGCAGCGTTGACGATGAGCAGTTCTTC.

The rearrangement links TRBV14 to TRBJ1-2, with TRBD1 matching over 9 bases. From germline, CDR1 is SGHDN and CDR2 FVKESK. CDR3 length equals 15 residues. The ends lost 1 base at V and 2 bases at J; junction bases unmatched: 2. The DNA of the CDR3 is TGTGCCAGCAGCCAAGGGGACAGGGTGAACTATGGCTACACCTTC. It encodes CASSQGDRVNYGYTF.